This TCR beta chain was retrieved from a study of shared clonotypes between healthy human individuals. Study-level background: The study used three CD4 naive, three CD4 memory, two CD8 naive and one CD8 memory plate per donor.

As concerns this clone: Antigen specificity is unknown.

At the deep level, the assay was run. Using about 190 ng DNA, approximately 30,000 T cell genomes, the sorted-subset replicate PCRs were run. The assay was immunoSEQ multiplex PCR, and TCRdb's table has in-frame clones only and misses some. The table lists around 700,000 clones, 74% of them singletons. Broader study findings: Lower generation probabilities were found for non-shared clonotypes than for those shared by all four donors.

The CDR3 covers 15 residues. V was pared by 4 bases and J by 7 bases, with 10 bases of the junction left unmatched. CDR1 is KGHSH, CDR2 LQKENI, per germline. This receptor was obtained from a woman in her 30s in good health. This chain joins TRBV18 and TRBJ2-1; TRBD2 aligns across 7 bases. The sequenced material came from memory CD4+ T cells sorted from blood. As for subset: CD45RA-negative fraction. As DNA, the CDR3 is TGTGCCAGCTCACGAGTCGCGGGAGTGAAAAATGAGCAGTTCTTC. Its protein is CASSRVAGVKNEQFF.